The rows below give T cell receptor beta chains drawn from one sample of a study of breast tumors, draining lymph nodes, adjacent tissues. TCRdb used MiXCR to reprocess the multiplex PCR reads, holding one entry per CDR3 protein. The table records approximately 230,000 distinct CDR3 sequences, less than 40% of them present only once. Input material: axillary lymph node tissue. Every receptor here comes from a female donor with breast cancer. Some clones in this sample may be carry-over from other donors' samples. Each CDR3 is given with its conserved first and last residue. D genes are given only for firm matches. Only part of the rows carry a size: once, few, many, or a class if the clone is expanded.

V gene	D gene	clone size	J gene	CDR3 protein	CDR3 DNA
TRBV10-1	TRBD2	-	TRBJ2-2	CASSEGLAGGPATGELFF	TGCGCCAGCAGTGAAGGACTAGCGGGAGGGCCGGCCACCGGGGAGCTGTTTTTT
TRBV20-1	-	-	TRBJ1-5	CSASPLAGKGPQHF	TGCAGTGCCTCGCCGTTAGCGGGAAAAGGGCCCCAGCATTTT
TRBV30	-	-	TRBJ1-6	CAWSVRESLHF	TGTGCCTGGAGTGTAAGGGAGTCCCTCCACTTT
TRBV9	-	-	TRBJ2-3	CASGYHSSTDTQYF	TGTGCCAGCGGATACCACTCTAGCACAGATACGCAGTATTTT
TRBV19	-	many	TRBJ1-2	CAIFMGTLGYTF	TGTGCCATTTTCATGGGGACGTTGGGCTACACCTTC
TRBV9	-	many	TRBJ2-1	CASSESLSYNEQFF	TGTGCCAGCAGCGAATCCTTAAGTTACAATGAGCAGTTCTTC
TRBV20-1	-	-	TRBJ2-6	CSAPGNTGGTGANVLTF	TGCAGTGCACCTGGGAACACCGGGGGCACGGGGGCCAACGTCCTGACTTTC
TRBV12-3/TRBV12-4	-	many	TRBJ2-2	CASSLEGELFF	TGTGCCAGCAGTTTAGAGGGGGAGCTGTTTTTT
TRBV7-2	TRBD2	-	TRBJ2-2	CASSPRLAVTGELFF	TGTGCCAGCAGCCCGCGACTAGCGGTCACCGGGGAGCTGTTTTTT
TRBV7-2	-	many	TRBJ2-2	CASSWDGRGTGELFF	TGTGCCAGCAGCTGGGACGGTCGTGGCACCGGGGAGCTGTTTTTT